This T cell receptor (beta chain) was identified in a study of monozygotic twins with cystic fibrosis. Measured with immunoSEQ multiplex PCR; TCRdb has only the in-frame clones, and not every one. The table records about 11,000 clones, 70% to 90% of them present only once. The sequenced sample consisted of blood. The clonotype was recovered from a man between 18 and 29 years old with cystic fibrosis.

The chain's CDR3 is CASSARAASNQPQHF. In DNA form, the CDR3 reads TGTGCCAGCAGCGCCCGGGCAGCTAGCAATCAGCCCCAGCATTTT. The chain is built from TRBV7-2 and TRBJ1-5; no definite D call. From germline, CDR1 is SGHTA and CDR2 FQGNSA. The CDR3 length is 15 residues. Trimming removed 5 bases from V and 0 bases from J, with 11 bases in between.